These 20 T cell receptor beta chains originate from one sample sequenced in a study of T cell responses to AZD1222 COVID-19 vaccine. TCRdb keeps only in-frame clones here, not all; method: immunoSEQ multiplex PCR. This table has some 130,000 clones, approximately 90% appearing once. The sample in question was peripheral blood, obtained on day 0 of AZD1222 vaccination. Receptors originate from an adult in good health.

This chain uses TRBV3-1 (or the pseudogene TRBV3-2) with TRBJ1-1, with TRBD1 matching over 7 bases. Trimming took 3 bases from V and 0 from J; bases not matched to a gene: 10. CDR3 length: 17 residues. CDR1 LGHDT and CDR2 YNNKEL come from the germline V gene (reference sequence). CDR3 loop: CASSHTPGQTMNTEAFF. The CDR3 DNA reads TGTGCCAGCAGCCACACTCCGGGACAGACCATGAACACTGAAGCTTTCTTT.

The chain is built from TRBV18 and TRBJ2-3; D not certain. Trimming cost V 2 bases and J 6 bases, with 15 bases left between them. CDR3 size: 15 residues. Germline V CDR1 and CDR2: KGHSH, LQKENI. CDR3 bases: TGTGCCAGCTCACCAATCGGCAGGCGCGCCGATACGCAGTATTTT. Its protein product is CASSPIGRRADTQYF.

In DNA, the CDR3 is TGCGCCAGCAGCTCAGGGGGGCGGCTCAATGAGCAGTTCTTC. This translates into CASSSGGRLNEQFF. The chain has TRBV5-1 and TRBJ2-1; a possible D gene is TRBD1 (7 bases). CDR1 SGHRS and CDR2 YFSETQ come from the germline V gene. V was shortened by 3 bases and J by 6 bases, with 13 bases between the two germline ends. This CDR3 contains 14 residues.

This sequence joins TRBV24-1 and TRBJ2-2; D is tentatively TRBD1 or TRBD2 (5 bases each). Germline values: CDR1 KGHDR, CDR2 SFDVKD. V lost 0 bases and J 5 bases, leaving 12 bases between the germline ends. This CDR3 spans 16 amino acids. CDR3 in amino acids: CATSDLKRGLTGELFF. The CDR3 DNA sequence: TGTGCCACCAGTGATTTGAAGAGGGGCCTGACCGGGGAGCTGTTTTTT.

Only one count was recorded for this clone. The gene calls are TRBV10-3 and TRBJ1-1, with D possibly matching TRBD1 (6 bases). This CDR3 spans 13 amino acids. Between the trimmed V and J ends, which lost 9 bases and 0 bases, there was a span of 11 bases. CDR1 ENHRY and CDR2 SYGVKD come from the germline V gene. The CDR3 coding sequence is TGTGCCATGAAACAGGGCATGAACACTGAAGCTTTCTTT. Amino acid sequence: CAMKQGMNTEAFF.

This clone appeared a few times. This chain links TRBV5-1 with TRBJ2-3; D is unclear. V lost 2 bases to trimming and J lost 1 base, with 14 bases between them. Germline-derived CDR1 and CDR2 are SGHRS and YFSETQ. CDR3 length: 16 residues. This CDR3 reads CASSFGTAAGTDTQYF. The CDR3 bases are TGCGCCAGCAGCTTCGGCACAGCTGCTGGCACAGATACGCAGTATTTT. Complete variable domain (other parts from reference TRBV5-1 and TRBJ2-3): KAGVTQTPRYLIKTRGQQVTLSCSPISGHRSVSWYQQTPGQGLQFLFEYFSETQRNKGNFPGRFSGRQFSNSRSEMNVSTLELGDSALYLCASSFGTAAGTDTQYFGPGTRLTVL.

The J gene is TRBJ1-2, the V gene TRBV5-4; no firm D call. This CDR3 comprises 16 residues. Trimming pared 6 bases from V and 4 bases from J, leaving 22 bases between. CDR1 and CDR2 from the germline V gene are SGHNT and YYREEE (reference sequence). This chain's CDR3 is CASTFGTPGVGYGYTF. CDR3 coding DNA: TGTGCCAGCACCTTTGGTACCCCAGGCGTGGGCTATGGCTACACCTTC.

The chain combines TRBV7-2 with TRBJ2-7; 10 bases match TRBD1. V shed 5 bases and J 2 bases; nucleotides not matched to a gene: 0. This CDR3 is built from 13 residues. Per the germline V gene, CDR1 is SGHTA and CDR2 is FQGNSA. In DNA form, the CDR3 reads TGTGCCAGCAGCGGGACAGGGGCCTACGAGCAGTACTTC. Protein sequence: CASSGTGAYEQYF.

The chain is built from TRBV6-1 and TRBJ1-5; tentatively, D is TRBD1 (5 bases). This CDR3 comprises 15 residues. Deletions cut 2 bases from V and 4 bases from J, with 12 bases between. Germline V gene lookup returns CDR1 MNHNS and CDR2 SASEGT. CDR3 residues: CASSEMWDRNQPQHF. Here the CDR3 DNA reads TGTGCCAGCAGTGAAATGTGGGACCGTAATCAGCCCCAGCATTTT.

The chain has TRBV7-9 and TRBJ2-7; D perhaps matches TRBD1 (5 bases). The CDR3 is 13 residues long. Trimming cost V 5 bases and J 4 bases, with 12 bases left between them. Germline values: CDR1 SEHNR, CDR2 FQNEAQ (reference sequence). The chain's CDR3 is CASSRQYSYEQYF. Written as DNA, the CDR3 is TGTGCCAGCAGCCGACAGTATTCTTACGAGCAGTACTTC.

The chain recombines TRBV30 with TRBJ2-5; 8 bases map to TRBD1. Trimming at V came to 5 bases and at J to 4 bases, leaving 9 bases not matched to a gene. CDR1 is GTSNPN, CDR2 SVGIG, per germline (reference sequence). There are 14 residues in the CDR3. The CDR3 DNA is TGTGCCTGGGGAGGACAGGGTGGAGGAGAGACCCAGTACTTC. Translated, it gives CAWGGQGGGETQYF.

This clone was seen a handful of times. This rearrangement joins TRBV4-3 to TRBJ2-7, with D perhaps matching TRBD1 (6 bases). The germline V gene has CDR1 LGHNA and CDR2 YSLEER. The germline V and J ends were trimmed by 4 bases and 3 bases, with 13 bases remaining between them. This CDR3 is built from 14 residues. This CDR3 is CASSRETGLYEQYF. For the CDR3, the DNA is TGCGCCAGCAGCCGGGAGACAGGACTCTACGAGCAGTACTTC.

V usage is TRBV5-4 and J usage is TRBJ2-2; no firm D call. The length of the CDR3 is 14 residues. With 2 bases removed from V and 6 bases from J, the gap between germline ends came to 11 bases. Germline loops: CDR1 SGHNT, CDR2 YYREEE (reference sequence). CDR3 protein: CASSFEVVAGELFF. CDR3 bases: TGTGCCAGCAGCTTTGAAGTGGTCGCCGGGGAGCTGTTTTTT.

This chain connects TRBV11-3 to TRBJ2-5; 8 bases align to TRBD1. Germline V gives CDR1 SGHNT, CDR2 YENEEA. Unmatched junction bases numbered 6, after V lost 5 bases and J lost 4 bases. The CDR3 loop spans 14 amino acids. The CDR3 DNA follows: TGTGCCAGCAGCCGCGGACAGGGCGCAGAGACCCAGTACTTC. Its translation: CASSRGQGAETQYF.

The chain employs TRBV27 and TRBJ1-6; 8 bases align to TRBD1. This CDR3 spans 14 amino acids. Per germline, CDR1 MNHEY and CDR2 SMNVEV (reference sequence). The junction had 8 bases not matched to a gene; V was cut back by 5 bases and J by 11 bases. In nucleotides, the CDR3 is TGTGCCAGCAGTCCTACAGGGGGATTAGCACCCCTCCACTTT. The encoded protein is CASSPTGGLAPLHF.

This clone was seen once. This rearrangement joins TRBV20-1 to TRBJ2-5; 10 bases are a match to TRBD2. V gave up 3 bases and J gave up 0 bases; unmatched junction bases: 10. This CDR3 contains 17 residues. CDR1 and CDR2 from the germline V gene are DFQATT and SNEGSKA (reference sequence). The CDR3 nucleotides read TGCAGTGCTAGTGAGGCTAGCGGGGGAGCGTACCAAGAGACCCAGTACTTC. Protein product: CSASEASGGAYQETQYF.

The rearrangement joins TRBV11-2 to TRBJ2-2; D might be TRBD1 or TRBD2, each matching 6 bases. Germline assignment: CDR1 SGHAT and CDR2 FQNNGV. The CDR3 runs to 15 residues. V gave up 6 bases and J gave up 2 bases, with 13 bases separating them. The CDR3 DNA sequence: TGTGCCAGCAGTTGGGGGGCGGGTAACACCGGGGAGCTGTTTTTT. Translating gives CASSWGAGNTGELFF.

The J gene is TRBJ1-6, the V gene TRBV30; 8 bases match TRBD1. Losses at the gene ends were 2 bases for V and 11 bases for J; bases not matched to a gene: 2. This CDR3 has 12 residues. Looked up from germline, CDR1 is GTSNPN and CDR2 is SVGIG (reference sequence). CDR3 amino acids: CAWSRDRTPLHF. CDR3 nucleotides: TGTGCCTGGAGTAGGGACAGGACACCCCTCCACTTT. Looking up the rest from reference TRBV30 and TRBJ1-6 gives the full variable domain: SQTIHQWPATLVQPVGSPLSLECTVEGTSNPNLYWYRQAAGRGLQLLFYSVGIGQISSEVPQNLSASRPQDRQFILSSKKLLLSDSGFYLCAWSRDRTPLHFGNGTRLTVT.

The rearrangement links TRBV7-8 to TRBJ2-7; D might be TRBD1 (5 bases). This CDR3 is built from 13 residues. Germline V gives CDR1 SGHVS, CDR2 FQNEAQ. V lost 5 bases and J lost 4, with 12 bases in between. The CDR3 DNA reads TGTGCCAGCAGCCCCCTGTCAGGGTACGAGCAGTACTTC. Translated: CASSPLSGYEQYF.

The V gene is TRBV15, the J gene TRBJ2-1; D might be TRBD2 (6 bases). Germline CDR1 LNHNV, CDR2 YYDKDF (reference sequence). V shed 8 bases and J shed 4 bases, with 9 bases lying between them. The CDR3 spans 12 residues. The chain's CDR3 is CATRGLYNEQFF. CDR3 coding DNA: TGTGCCACCCGAGGACTATACAATGAGCAGTTCTTC.